The source of this T cell receptor beta chain is a study of cytomegalovirus exposure and HLA in healthy donors. The donors were members of the validation cohort comprising over 100 subjects, separate from the approximately 630-subject first cohort. General observations from the study: High specificity and sensitivity for cytomegalovirus status were reported for the classifier. The finding came from a later analysis; first-cohort TCR clusters tended to co-occur in the approximately 120 validation repertoires. In vitro experiments confirmed that three CMV-associated chains were specific for CMV antigens.

As concerns this clone: The antigen remains undetermined.

The CDR3 spans 11 residues. Unmatched junction bases numbered 4, after V lost 7 bases and J lost 6 bases. CDR1 SQVTM and CDR2 ANQGSEA come from the germline V gene. TCRdb keeps only in-frame clones here, not all; method: immunoSEQ multiplex PCR. Among some 130,000 clones listed, around 87% were seen once. Source material: PBMCs. The V gene is TRBV29-1, the J gene TRBJ1-1; 8 nucleotides match TRBD1. The receptor was derived from a young woman in good health and CMV-seropositive. The CDR3 DNA is TGCAGCGCAGACAGGGGAGCTGAAGCTTTCTTT. It translates to CSADRGAEAFF.